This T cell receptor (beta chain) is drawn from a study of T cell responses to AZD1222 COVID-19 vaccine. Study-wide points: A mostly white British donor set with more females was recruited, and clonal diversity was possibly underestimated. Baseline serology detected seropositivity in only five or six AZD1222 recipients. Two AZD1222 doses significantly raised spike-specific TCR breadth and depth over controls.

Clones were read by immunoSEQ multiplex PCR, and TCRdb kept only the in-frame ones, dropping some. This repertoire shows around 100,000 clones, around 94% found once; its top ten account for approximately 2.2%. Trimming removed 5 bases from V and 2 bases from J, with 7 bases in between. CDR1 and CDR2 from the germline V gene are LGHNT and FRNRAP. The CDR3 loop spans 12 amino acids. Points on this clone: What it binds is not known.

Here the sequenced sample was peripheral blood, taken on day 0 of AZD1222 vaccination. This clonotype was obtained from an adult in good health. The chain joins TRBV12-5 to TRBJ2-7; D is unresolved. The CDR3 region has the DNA TGTGCTAGTGGTCCCCCTCCCTACGAGCAGTACTTC. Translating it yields CASGPPPYEQYF. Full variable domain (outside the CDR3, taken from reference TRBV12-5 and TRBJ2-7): DARVTQTPRHKVTEMGQEVTMRCQPILGHNTVFWYRQTMMQGLELLAYFRNRAPLDDSGMPKDRFSAEMPDATLATLKIQPSEPRDSAVYFCASGPPPYEQYFGPGTRLTVT.